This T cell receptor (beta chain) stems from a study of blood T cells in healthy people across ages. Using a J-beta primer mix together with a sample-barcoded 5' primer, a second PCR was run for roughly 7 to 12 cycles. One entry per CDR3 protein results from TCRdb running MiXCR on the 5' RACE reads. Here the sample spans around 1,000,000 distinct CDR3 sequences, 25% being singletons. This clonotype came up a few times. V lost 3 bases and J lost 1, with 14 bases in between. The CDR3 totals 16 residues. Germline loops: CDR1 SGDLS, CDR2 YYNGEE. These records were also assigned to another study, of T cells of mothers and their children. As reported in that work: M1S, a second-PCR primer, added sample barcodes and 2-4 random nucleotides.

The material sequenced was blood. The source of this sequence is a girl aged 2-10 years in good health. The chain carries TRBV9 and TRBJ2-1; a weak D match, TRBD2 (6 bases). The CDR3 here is CASSAPSGRSYNEQFF. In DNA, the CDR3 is TGTGCCAGCAGCGCCCCGAGCGGGCGTTCCTACAATGAGCAGTTCTTC.